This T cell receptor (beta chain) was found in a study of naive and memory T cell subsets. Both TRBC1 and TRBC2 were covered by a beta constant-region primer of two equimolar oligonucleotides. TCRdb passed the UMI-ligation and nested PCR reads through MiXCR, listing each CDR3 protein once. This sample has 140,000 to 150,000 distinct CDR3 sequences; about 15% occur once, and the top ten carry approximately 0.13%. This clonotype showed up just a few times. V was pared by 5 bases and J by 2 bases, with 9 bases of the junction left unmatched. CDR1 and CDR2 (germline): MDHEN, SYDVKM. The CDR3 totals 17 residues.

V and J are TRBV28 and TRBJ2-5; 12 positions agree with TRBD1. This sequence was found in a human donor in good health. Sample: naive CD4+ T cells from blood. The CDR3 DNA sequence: TGTGCCAGCAGTCCCGGACGGGACAGGGGGCGGCAAGAGACCCAGTACTTC. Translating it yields CASSPGRDRGRQETQYF.